The clone carrying this T cell receptor beta chain was seen more than once but under ten times. Its antigen is unknown. This record comes from a study of T cell repertoires in cytomegalovirus infection. Findings and limits, study-wide: Cumulative frequency of public TCR beta families picked out carriers of CMV plus the relevant HLA. Across the ex vivo response, the dominant clonotypes were HLA-C-restricted CMV-specific TCR beta clonotypes.

TCRdb re-analysed the reads in MiXCR, keeping a single row per CDR3 protein. The sample comprises about 150,000 distinct CDR3 sequences, 20% to 25% of which are singletons, and 9.5% to 12% rests with the top ten. Sequencing input: PBMCs. This TCR derives from a human donor in good health (CMV status not recorded). Some clones in this sample may be carry-over from other donors' samples.

CDR3 nucleotides: TGTGCCAGCAGTTCGGGACAGGCCTTCTACGAGCAGTACTTC. Its protein product is CASSSGQAFYEQYF. V is TRBV28 and J is TRBJ2-7; TRBD1 agrees at 8 bases. Germline CDR1 and CDR2: MDHEN and SYDVKM. CDR3 size: 14 residues. V lost 4 bases, J lost 3 bases, and 5 bases stayed unmatched.